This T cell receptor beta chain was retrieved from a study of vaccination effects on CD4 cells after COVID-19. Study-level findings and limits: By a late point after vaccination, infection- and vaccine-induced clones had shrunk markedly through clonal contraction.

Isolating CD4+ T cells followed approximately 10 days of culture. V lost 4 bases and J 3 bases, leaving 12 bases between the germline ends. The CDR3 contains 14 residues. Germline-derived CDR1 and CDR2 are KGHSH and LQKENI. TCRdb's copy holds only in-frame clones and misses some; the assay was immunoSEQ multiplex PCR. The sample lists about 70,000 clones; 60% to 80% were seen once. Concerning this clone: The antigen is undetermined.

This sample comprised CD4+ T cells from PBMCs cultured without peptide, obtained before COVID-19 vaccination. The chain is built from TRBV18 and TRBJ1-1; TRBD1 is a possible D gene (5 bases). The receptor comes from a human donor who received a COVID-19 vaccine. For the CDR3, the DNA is TGTGCCAGCTCACGAGACAGTTCGGACACTGAAGCTTTCTTT. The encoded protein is CASSRDSSDTEAFF.